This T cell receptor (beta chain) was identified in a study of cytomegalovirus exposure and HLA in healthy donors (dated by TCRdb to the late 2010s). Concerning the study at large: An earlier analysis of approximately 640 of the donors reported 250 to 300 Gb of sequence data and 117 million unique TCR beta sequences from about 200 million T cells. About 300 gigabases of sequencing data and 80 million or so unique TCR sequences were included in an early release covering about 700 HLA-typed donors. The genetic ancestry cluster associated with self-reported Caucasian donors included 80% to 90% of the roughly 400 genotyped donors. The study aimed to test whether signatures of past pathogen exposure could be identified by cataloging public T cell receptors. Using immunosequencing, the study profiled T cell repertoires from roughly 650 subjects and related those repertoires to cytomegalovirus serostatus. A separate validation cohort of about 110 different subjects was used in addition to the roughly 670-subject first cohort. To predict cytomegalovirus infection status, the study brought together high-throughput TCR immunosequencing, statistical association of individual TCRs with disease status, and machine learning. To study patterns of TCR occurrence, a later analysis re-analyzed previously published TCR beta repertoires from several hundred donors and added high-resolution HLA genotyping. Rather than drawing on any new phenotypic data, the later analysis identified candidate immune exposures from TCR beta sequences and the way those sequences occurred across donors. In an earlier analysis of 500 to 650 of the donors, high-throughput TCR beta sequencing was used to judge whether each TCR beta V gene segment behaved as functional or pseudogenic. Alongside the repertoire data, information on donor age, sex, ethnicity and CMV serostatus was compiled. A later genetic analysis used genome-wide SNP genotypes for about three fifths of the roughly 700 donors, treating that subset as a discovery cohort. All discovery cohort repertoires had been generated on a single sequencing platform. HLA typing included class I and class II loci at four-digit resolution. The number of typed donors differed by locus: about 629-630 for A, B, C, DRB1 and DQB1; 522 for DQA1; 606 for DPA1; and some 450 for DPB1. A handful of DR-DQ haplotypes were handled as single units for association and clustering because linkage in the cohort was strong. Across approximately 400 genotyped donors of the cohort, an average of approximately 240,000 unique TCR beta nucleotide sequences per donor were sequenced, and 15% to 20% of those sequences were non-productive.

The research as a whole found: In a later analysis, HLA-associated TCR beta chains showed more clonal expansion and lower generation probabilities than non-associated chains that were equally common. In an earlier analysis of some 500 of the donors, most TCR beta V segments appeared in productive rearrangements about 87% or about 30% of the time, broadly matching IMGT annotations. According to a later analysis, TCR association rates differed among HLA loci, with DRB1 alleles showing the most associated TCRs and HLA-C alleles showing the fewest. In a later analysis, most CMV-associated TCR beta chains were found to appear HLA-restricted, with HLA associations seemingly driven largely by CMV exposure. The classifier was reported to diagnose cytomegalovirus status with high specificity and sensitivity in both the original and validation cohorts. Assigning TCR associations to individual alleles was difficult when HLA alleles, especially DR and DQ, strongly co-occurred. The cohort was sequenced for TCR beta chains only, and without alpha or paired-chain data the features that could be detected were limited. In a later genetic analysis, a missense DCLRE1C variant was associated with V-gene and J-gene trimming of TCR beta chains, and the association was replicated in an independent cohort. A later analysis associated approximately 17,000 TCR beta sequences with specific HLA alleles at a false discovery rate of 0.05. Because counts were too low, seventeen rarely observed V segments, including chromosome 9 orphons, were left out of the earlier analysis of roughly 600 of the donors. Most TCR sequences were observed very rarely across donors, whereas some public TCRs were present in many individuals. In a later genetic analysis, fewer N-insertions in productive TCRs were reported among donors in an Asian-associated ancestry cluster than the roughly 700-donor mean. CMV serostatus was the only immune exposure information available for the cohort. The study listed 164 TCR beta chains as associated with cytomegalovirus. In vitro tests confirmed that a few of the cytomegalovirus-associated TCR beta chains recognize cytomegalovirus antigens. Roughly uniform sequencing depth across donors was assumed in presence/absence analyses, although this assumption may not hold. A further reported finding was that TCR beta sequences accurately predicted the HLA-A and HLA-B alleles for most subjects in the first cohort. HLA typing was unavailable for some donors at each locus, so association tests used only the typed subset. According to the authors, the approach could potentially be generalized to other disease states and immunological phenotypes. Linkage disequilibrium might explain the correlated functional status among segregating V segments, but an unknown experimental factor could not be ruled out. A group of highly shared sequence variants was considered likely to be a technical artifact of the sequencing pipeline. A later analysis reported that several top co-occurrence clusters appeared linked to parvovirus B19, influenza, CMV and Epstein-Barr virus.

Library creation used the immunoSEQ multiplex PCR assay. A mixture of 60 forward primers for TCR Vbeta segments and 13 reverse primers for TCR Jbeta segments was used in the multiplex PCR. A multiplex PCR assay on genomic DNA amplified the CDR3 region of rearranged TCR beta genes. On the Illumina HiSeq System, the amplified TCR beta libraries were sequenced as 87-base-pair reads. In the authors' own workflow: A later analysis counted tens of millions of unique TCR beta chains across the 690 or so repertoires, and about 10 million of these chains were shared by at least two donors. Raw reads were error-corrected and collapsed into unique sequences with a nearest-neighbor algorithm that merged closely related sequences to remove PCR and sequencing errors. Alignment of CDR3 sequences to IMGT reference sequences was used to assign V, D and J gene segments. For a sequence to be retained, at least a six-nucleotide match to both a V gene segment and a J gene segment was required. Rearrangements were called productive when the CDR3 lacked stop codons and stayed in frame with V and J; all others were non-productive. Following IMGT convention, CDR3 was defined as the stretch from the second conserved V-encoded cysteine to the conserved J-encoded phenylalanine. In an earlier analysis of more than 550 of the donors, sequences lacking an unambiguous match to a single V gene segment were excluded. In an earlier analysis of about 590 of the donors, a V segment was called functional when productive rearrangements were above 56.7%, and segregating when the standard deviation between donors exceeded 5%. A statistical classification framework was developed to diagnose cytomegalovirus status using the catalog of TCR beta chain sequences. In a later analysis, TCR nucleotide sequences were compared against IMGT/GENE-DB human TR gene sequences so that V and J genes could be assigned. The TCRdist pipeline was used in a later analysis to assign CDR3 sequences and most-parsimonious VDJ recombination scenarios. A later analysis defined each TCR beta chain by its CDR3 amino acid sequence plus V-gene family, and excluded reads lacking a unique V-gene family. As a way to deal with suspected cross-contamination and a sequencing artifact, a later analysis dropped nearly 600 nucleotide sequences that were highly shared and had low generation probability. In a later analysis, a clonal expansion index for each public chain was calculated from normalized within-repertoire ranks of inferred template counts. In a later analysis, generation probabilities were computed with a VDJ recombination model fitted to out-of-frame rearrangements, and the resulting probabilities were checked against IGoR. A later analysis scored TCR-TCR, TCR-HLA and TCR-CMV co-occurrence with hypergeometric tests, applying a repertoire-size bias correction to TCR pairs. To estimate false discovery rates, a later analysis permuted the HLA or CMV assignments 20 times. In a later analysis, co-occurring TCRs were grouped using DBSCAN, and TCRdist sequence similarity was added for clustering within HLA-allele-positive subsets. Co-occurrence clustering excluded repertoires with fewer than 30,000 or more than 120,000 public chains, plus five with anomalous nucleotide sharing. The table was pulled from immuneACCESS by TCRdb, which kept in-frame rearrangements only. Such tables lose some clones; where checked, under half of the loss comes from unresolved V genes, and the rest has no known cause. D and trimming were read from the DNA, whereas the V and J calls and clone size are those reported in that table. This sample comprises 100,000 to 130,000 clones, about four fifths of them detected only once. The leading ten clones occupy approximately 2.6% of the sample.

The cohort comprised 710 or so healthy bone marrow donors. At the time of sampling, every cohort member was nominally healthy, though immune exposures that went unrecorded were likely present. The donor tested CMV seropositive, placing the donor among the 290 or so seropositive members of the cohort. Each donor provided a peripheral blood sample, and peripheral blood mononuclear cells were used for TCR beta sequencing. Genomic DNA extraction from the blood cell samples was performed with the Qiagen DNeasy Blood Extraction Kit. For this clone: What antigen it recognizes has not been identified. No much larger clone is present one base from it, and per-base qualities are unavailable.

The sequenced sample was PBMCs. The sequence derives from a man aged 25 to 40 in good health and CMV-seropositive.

Here the CDR3 is given as CASSLVTEGGLEQYF. At the DNA level, the sequence is TGTGCCAGCAGTCTTGTGACGGAGGGGGGGCTCGAGCAGTACTTC. This receptor chain uses TRBV7-6 and TRBJ2-7; matching of 7 bases hints at TRBD2 as the D gene. The junction shows trimming of 6 bases on V and 6 bases on J, plus 21 bases between the germline ends. From the cysteine up to the phenylalanine, the CDR3 has a length of 15 residues. Just the 45-base CDR3 DNA is kept, in frame starting at base 1. For CDR1 and CDR2, the germline V gene lists SGHVS and FNYEAQ.